The rows below give T cell receptor beta chains drawn from one sample of a study of OX40 agonist ivuxolimab in advanced cancers. Here immunoSEQ multiplex PCR was the method, and the copy in TCRdb shows in-frame clones only, minus some. The sample shows roughly 90,000 clones, 85% to 95% of them seen only once. Sample: CD4+ or CD8+ T cells sorted from blood, taken in a trial of the OX40 agonist ivuxolimab. These TCRs come from an adult with an advanced solid tumor such as melanoma, head and neck, liver or kidney cancer. The CDR3 runs from the conserved cysteine through the conserved F or W. Fields, in order: V gene, D gene, clone size, J gene, CDR3 protein, CDR3 DNA. A D gene is named only where the DNA matches it firmly. Clone size is shown for a subset of rows, as once, few, many or a class of expanded clone.

TRBV11-2	.	.	TRBJ2-5	CASSLGHLYQETQYF	TGTGCCAGCAGCTTGGGACACCTGTACCAAGAGACCCAGTACTTC
TRBV7-6	TRBD2	.	TRBJ2-1	CASSPRAGTYNEQFF	TGTGCCAGCAGCCCCCGAGCGGGAACTTACAATGAGCAGTTCTTC
TRBV7-7	.	.	TRBJ2-3	CASSRIHTDTQYF	TGTGCTAGCAGCCGGATTCACACAGATACGCAGTATTTT
TRBV6-1	.	once	TRBJ2-5	CASSVGTQYF	TGTGCCAGCAGTGTAGGGACCCAGTACTTC
TRBV6-1	TRBD1	.	TRBJ1-4	CATTFRGRFEELFF	TGTGCCACCACCTTCAGGGGGCGGTTTGAAGAACTGTTTTTT
TRBV27	.	.	TRBJ1-5	CASRSYSNQPQHF	TGTGCCAGCAGATCCTATAGCAATCAGCCCCAGCATTTT
TRBV4-3	TRBD2	.	TRBJ2-1	CASSQEPGRAGGYNEQFF	TGCGCCAGCAGCCAAGAACCGGGGAGAGCGGGGGGATACAATGAGCAGTTCTTC
TRBV6-5	.	once	TRBJ2-2	CASSYGEAGELFF	TGTGCCAGCAGTTACGGGGAGGCCGGGGAGCTGTTTTTT
TRBV11-2	.	once	TRBJ1-3	CASSLKASPAPGNTIYF	TGTGCCAGCAGCTTAAAGGCCTCACCTGCACCTGGAAACACCATATATTTT
TRBV11-2	.	once	TRBJ2-1	CASSFGSAVKFF	TGTGCCAGCAGCTTCGGGTCCGCGGTCAAGTTCTTC
TRBV6-4	.	.	TRBJ2-1	CASSVLGGRDNEQFF	TGTGCCAGCAGTGTTTTGGGGGGACGGGACAATGAGCAGTTCTTC
TRBV4-1	TRBD2	.	TRBJ2-1	CASSQHTSGRGDEQFF	TGCGCCAGCAGCCAACATACTAGCGGGAGGGGCGATGAGCAGTTCTTC
TRBV9	.	.	TRBJ2-2	CASSVAEAGELFF	TGTGCCAGCAGCGTGGCAGAGGCCGGGGAGCTGTTTTTT
TRBV6-6	.	once	TRBJ1-1	CASSYTVTANTEAFF	TGTGCCAGCAGTTATACGGTCACAGCGAACACTGAAGCTTTCTTT
TRBV27	.	.	TRBJ2-1	CASSLGRYSYNEQFF	TGTGCCAGCAGTTTAGGGAGATACTCCTACAATGAGCAGTTCTTC
TRBV2	.	.	TRBJ1-3	CASSEAILGGNTIYF	TGTGCCAGCAGTGAGGCAATACTGGGAGGAAACACCATATATTTT
TRBV6-1	TRBD2	.	TRBJ2-5	CASSDFGTGDYTIQETQYF	TGTGCCAGCAGTGATTTCGGGACGGGGGACTACACTATTCAAGAGACCCAGTACTTC
TRBV11-3	.	.	TRBJ2-7	CASSSRDGPYEQYF	TGTGCCAGCAGCTCCCGGGACGGGCCCTACGAGCAGTACTTC
TRBV27	.	.	TRBJ2-7	CASSWGSTGYEQYF	TGTGCCAGCAGTTGGGGGTCTACAGGGTACGAGCAGTACTTC
TRBV6-6	.	.	TRBJ2-3	CASNREFPDTQYF	TGTGCCAGCAACCGGGAGTTCCCAGATACGCAGTATTTT
TRBV13	.	.	TRBJ1-1	CASSLQRGQTTEAFF	TGTGCCAGCAGCTTACAAAGGGGACAAACCACTGAAGCTTTCTTT
TRBV28	.	.	TRBJ1-2	CAISLGGEYLDGYTF	TGTGCCATCTCCCTAGGGGGGGAGTATTTGGATGGCTACACCTTC